The source of this T cell receptor beta chain is a study of T cells after yellow fever vaccination. Study background: Libraries from low-cell-number fractions were prepared with the SMART-Seq v4 Ultra Low Input RNA kit.

A 5'RACE template-switching step, the method used to make TCR cDNA, added a universal primer site and UMIs. Each CDR3 protein is one row after TCRdb ran MiXCR on the 5' RACE reads. The sample has roughly 49,000 distinct CDR3 sequences, 7.4% seen once. Germline V CDR1 and CDR2: MNHEY, SVGAGI. The V end was cut by 2 bases, the J end by 0 bases, with 14 bases between. The CDR3 is 17 amino acids. This clonotype was sampled from a man between 18 and 29 years old who received the YFV17D yellow fever vaccine. The genes are TRBV6-5 and TRBJ1-3, with D maybe TRBD1 (6 bases). Sample: CD8+ T cells sorted from PBMCs, taken roughly 14 days after the first yellow fever vaccination. This CDR3 reads CASSYPTGGNSGNTIYF. CDR3 sequence (DNA): TGTGCCAGCAGTTACCCGACAGGCGGGAACTCTGGAAACACCATATATTTT.